This TCR beta chain originates from a study of blood T cell repertoires in COVID-19 (dated by TCRdb to the early 2020s). For the wider study: Collaborator samples came from the United States, Italy and Spain and covered acute and convalescent phases of COVID-19. The material from the prospective study consisted of cDNA or gDNA derived from T cells, B-cell-depleted T cells, or PBMCs. Subjects who had been exposed to COVID-19, were actively infected with it, or had recovered from it provided the deeply sampled blood TCRbeta repertoires that made up the dataset. The repertoires were released in a freely available public database meant as a resource for research on the immune response to SARS-CoV-2. Samples were obtained from the ongoing ImmuneRACE study (first 160 participants) and from 1,000 to 1,500 subjects provided by 6 global collaborators. A de-identified subject ID, COVID-19 status, age in years and sex were almost always included in the sample metadata. Where HLA class I and class II types were available, the types were taken from metadata supplied by the sample provider, not from assay-based typing. Overall results and qualifications from the work: How much clinical and demographic metadata was included differed by source and by participant, and the metadata was provided uncurated.

CDR3 length: 15 amino acids, cysteine to phenylalanine. The retained sequence is limited to the CDR3, 45 bases, with the frame set at the first base. The germline V gene (reference sequence) yields LGHDT for CDR1 and YNNKEL for CDR2. Germline trimming: 3 bases from V, 6 bases from J; junction bases outside gene matches: 7. TCRbeta CDR3 regions were amplified from genomic DNA using the immunoSEQ Assay, a bias-controlled multiplex PCR. Turning to the authors' computational methods: The number of nucleated cells in each sample was estimated from the amplification of reference gene primers within the assay. To quantify the absolute abundance of each unique TCRbeta CDR3 rearrangement, sequence reads were collapsed and filtered. Productive Simpson clonality was computed per sample as the square root of Simpson's diversity index over productive rearrangements. TCRdb took this table from immuneACCESS and kept in-frame rearrangements with V and J called. Such tables lack part of the clones; where checked against another copy, unresolved V genes explain under half of the gap, and the rest is unexplained. The D gene and trimming were derived from the DNA, and the V and J assignments and clone size from that table. Counted in this sample were about 400,000 clones; around nine tenths of them appeared once. Clones ranked in the top ten supply around 2.9% of the sample.

Note on this clone: No antigen is known for it. No base quality information exists; no much larger clone differs at one position.

Each collaborating institution followed its own protocols to collect whole blood in K2EDTA tubes. For TCRbeta analysis, collaborators shipped samples in one of three forms: frozen whole blood, isolated PBMCs, or DNA extracted from either of those sample types. The sequence came from a human donor in a cohort sampled during active COVID-19. The sequencing sample was made of peripheral blood. The sequence links TRBV3-1 (or the pseudogene TRBV3-2) to TRBJ2-5, with 10 bases in between that match TRBD2. The CDR3 reads as follows: CASSQRAGGWKTQYF. Read as DNA, the sequence is TGTGCCAGCAGCCAGAGAGCGGGAGGGTGGAAGACCCAGTACTTC.